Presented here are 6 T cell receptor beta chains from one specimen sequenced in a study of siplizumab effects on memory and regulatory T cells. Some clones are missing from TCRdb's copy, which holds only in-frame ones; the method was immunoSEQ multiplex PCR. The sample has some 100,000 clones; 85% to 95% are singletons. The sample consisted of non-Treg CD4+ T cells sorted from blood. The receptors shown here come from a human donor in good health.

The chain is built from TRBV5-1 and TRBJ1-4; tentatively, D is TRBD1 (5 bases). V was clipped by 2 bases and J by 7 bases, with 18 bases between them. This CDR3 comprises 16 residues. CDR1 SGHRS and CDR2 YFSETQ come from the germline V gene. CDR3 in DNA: TGCGCCAGCAGCTTAAGGACCGGGACGGCACTTGAAAAACTGTTTTTT. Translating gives CASSLRTGTALEKLFF.

The CDR3 sequence is CASSERGRVGEKLFF. The CDR3 nucleotides read TGTGCCAGCAGTGAAAGGGGGAGGGTAGGAGAAAAACTGTTTTTT. This chain joins TRBV6-1 and TRBJ1-4; perhaps TRBD1 as D (6 bases). V lost 2 bases and J lost 8, with 15 bases in between. There are 15 residues in the CDR3. Germline V gene lookup returns CDR1 MNHNS and CDR2 SASEGT.

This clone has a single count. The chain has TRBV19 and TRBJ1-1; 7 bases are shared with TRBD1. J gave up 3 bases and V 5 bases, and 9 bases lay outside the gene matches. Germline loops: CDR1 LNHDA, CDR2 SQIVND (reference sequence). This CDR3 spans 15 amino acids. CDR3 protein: CASSPGQVWDTEAFF. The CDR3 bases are TGTGCCAGTAGTCCCGGACAGGTTTGGGACACTGAAGCTTTCTTT.

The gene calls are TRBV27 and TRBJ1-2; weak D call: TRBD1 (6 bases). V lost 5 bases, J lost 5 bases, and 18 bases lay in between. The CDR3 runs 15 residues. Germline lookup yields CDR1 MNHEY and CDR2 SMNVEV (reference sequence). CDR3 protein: CASSPGTFWRYGYTF. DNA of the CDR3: TGTGCCAGCAGTCCCGGGACATTTTGGAGGTATGGCTACACCTTC.

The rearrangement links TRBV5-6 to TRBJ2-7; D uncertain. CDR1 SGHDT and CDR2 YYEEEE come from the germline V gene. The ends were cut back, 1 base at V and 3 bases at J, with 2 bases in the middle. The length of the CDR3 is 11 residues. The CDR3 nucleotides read TGTGCCAGCAGCTTGAACTACGAGCAGTACTTC. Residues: CASSLNYEQYF.

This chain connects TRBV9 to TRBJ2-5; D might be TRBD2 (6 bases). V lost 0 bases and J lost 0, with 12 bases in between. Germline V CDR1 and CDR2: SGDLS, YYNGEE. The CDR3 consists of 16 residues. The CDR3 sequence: CASSVGTGVYQETQYF. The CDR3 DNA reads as TGTGCCAGCAGCGTAGGAACGGGAGTCTACCAAGAGACCCAGTACTTC. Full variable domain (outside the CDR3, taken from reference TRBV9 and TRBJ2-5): DSGVTQTPKHLITATGQRVTLRCSPRSGDLSVYWYQQSLDQGLQFLIQYYNGEERAKGNILERFSAQQFPDLHSELNLSSLELGDSALYFCASSVGTGVYQETQYFGPGTRLLVL.